The next 27 T cell receptor beta chains were all read from a single sample in a study of T cells in localized non-small cell lung cancer. Some clones are missing from TCRdb's copy, which holds only in-frame ones; the method was immunoSEQ multiplex PCR. Of more than 100,000 clones in the sample, roughly 90% were seen once. Material: peripheral blood, obtained before any cancer treatment. Receptors were obtained from a female donor at least 60 years old with stage I lung adenocarcinoma.

The rearrangement uses TRBV18 and TRBJ1-1; D may be TRBD1 (5 bases). CDR3 length: 17 residues. The V end was cut by 2 bases, the J end by 6 bases, with 22 bases between. The V gene's germline CDR1 is KGHSH and CDR2 LQKENI. The CDR3 sequence: CASSPEGLQWGGAEAFF. CDR3 bases: TGTGCCAGCTCACCAGAAGGCCTACAGTGGGGCGGGGCTGAAGCTTTCTTT.

This chain uses TRBV6-1 with TRBJ1-2, with TRBD1 identical over 8 bases. Germline V gives CDR1 MNHNS, CDR2 SASEGT. V dropped 6 bases and J dropped 3; count of bases not matched to a gene: 6. The CDR3 totals 14 residues. DNA of the CDR3: TGTGCCAGCAGAGCAGGGGGCGCGTACTATGGCTACACCTTC. Its translation: CASRAGGAYYGYTF.

The chain couples TRBV10-3 to TRBJ2-3, with a weak D call TRBD2 (6 bases). Trimming pared 7 bases from V and 3 bases from J, leaving 11 bases between. This CDR3 is 13 amino acids long. CDR1 and CDR2 from the germline V gene are ENHRY and SYGVKD. For the CDR3, the DNA is TGTGCCATCACCCCGGGAGCTACAGATACGCAGTATTTT. Protein product: CAITPGATDTQYF.

The rearrangement uses TRBV6-4 and TRBJ2-2, with D possibly TRBD2 on 5 matching bases. Germline lookup yields CDR1 MRHNA and CDR2 SNTAGT. This CDR3 region has 13 residues. Trimming pared 0 bases from V and 12 bases from J, leaving 11 bases between. The DNA for the CDR3 is TGTGCCAGCAGTGACTCCCCTCGAGGGCAGCTGTTTTTT. Translation: CASSDSPRGQLFF.

The rearrangement joins TRBV7-3 to TRBJ1-2; possible D gene TRBD1, 5 bases. The CDR3 sequence is 13 residues long. Looked up from germline, CDR1 is SGHTA and CDR2 is FQGTGA. The V and J ends lost 3 bases and 4 bases respectively, with 9 bases between them. The CDR3 loop is CASSLGRGYGYTF. CDR3 in DNA: TGTGCCAGCAGCTTGGGGCGGGGCTATGGCTACACCTTC.

The J gene is TRBJ1-5, the V gene TRBV21-1; the table's D call TRBD1 went unverified against the DNA. TRBV21-1 is recorded as a pseudogene. CDR3 length: 18 residues. As DNA, the CDR3 is TGTGCCAGCAGCCTCCGTTGTGGCTCCCAGGGGAGCAATCAGCCCCAGCATTTT. Translation: CASSLRCGSQGSNQPQHF.

This clone was recorded only once. The rearrangement uses TRBV9 and TRBJ1-3; D is unresolved. Trimming cost V 0 bases and J 0 bases, with 10 bases left between them. Germline V gene sequence: CDR1 SGDLS, CDR2 YYNGEE. The CDR3 is made up of 16 amino acids. The CDR3 reads CASSVESVHSGNTIYF. In nucleotides, the CDR3 is TGTGCCAGCAGCGTAGAGAGCGTTCACTCTGGAAACACCATATATTTT.

The V and J genes are TRBV4-1 and TRBJ2-1; the D is unclear. The CDR3 runs to 15 residues. The germline V and J ends were trimmed by 0 bases and 0 bases, with 6 bases remaining between them. Germline loops: CDR1 MGHRA, CDR2 YSYEKL. CDR3 region: CASSQDGVSYNEQFF. The CDR3 DNA is TGCGCCAGCAGCCAAGATGGGGTCTCCTACAATGAGCAGTTCTTC.

The rearrangement joins TRBV5-5 to TRBJ2-2, with unresolved D. Germline values: CDR1 SGHKS, CDR2 YYEKEE (reference sequence). CDR3 length: 13 amino acids. Trimming removed 0 bases from V and 3 bases from J, with 3 bases in between. This CDR3 reads CASSLEDTGELFF. CDR3 DNA sequence: TGTGCCAGCAGCTTGGAGGACACCGGGGAGCTGTTTTTT. Full variable domain (outside the CDR3, taken from reference TRBV5-5 and TRBJ2-2): DAGVTQSPTHLIKTRGQQVTLRCSPISGHKSVSWYQQVLGQGPQFIFQYYEKEERGRGNFPDRFSARQFPNYSSELNVNALLLGDSALYLCASSLEDTGELFFGEGSRLTVL.

CDR3 nucleotide sequence: TGTGCCAGCAGCCCGGGATCCGGTGGCACCATATATTTT. Its protein is CASSPGSGGTIYF. The rearrangement uses TRBV7-9 and TRBJ1-3; D unresolved. The CDR3 runs 13 residues. Trimming left V 5 bases short and J 9 bases short, with 14 bases between. Germline V gene sequence: CDR1 SEHNR, CDR2 FQNEAQ (reference sequence).

In this sample, this clone turned up once. V and J are TRBV21-1 and TRBJ1-2; TRBD1, the table's D call, lacks a check against the DNA. TRBV21-1 is recorded as a pseudogene. The CDR3 length is 18 residues. CDR3: CASSTPPCWTGGNYGYTF. The CDR3 DNA reads as TGTGCCAGCAGCACCCCCCCGTGTTGGACAGGGGGTAACTATGGCTACACCTTC.

The chain has TRBV29-1 and TRBJ1-4; D is uncertain. V lost 4 bases and J lost 6, with 15 bases in between. Germline CDR1 and CDR2: SQVTM and ANQGSEA. This CDR3 contains 14 residues. The CDR3 protein is CSVAGRNSYEKLFF. The DNA for the CDR3 is TGCAGCGTTGCAGGCAGGAACAGTTATGAAAAACTGTTTTTT. The whole variable domain, filled in from reference TRBV29-1 and TRBJ1-4, reads SAVISQKPSRDICQRGTSLTIQCQVDSQVTMMFWYRQQPGQSLTLIATANQGSEATYESGFVIDKFPISRPNLTFSTLTVSNMSPEDSSIYLCSVAGRNSYEKLFFGSGTQLSVL.

This chain uses TRBV7-3 with TRBJ2-7; D is uncertain. The CDR3 length is 12 residues. V lost 5 bases to trimming and J lost 3 bases, with 8 bases between them. Per the germline V gene, CDR1 is SGHTA and CDR2 is FQGTGA. For the CDR3, the DNA is TGTGCCAGCAGCGACGGGTACTACGAGCAGTACTTC. It codes for CASSDGYYEQYF.

The chain uses TRBV27 and TRBJ2-5, with D possibly called TRBD1 or TRBD2 (6 bases each). Germline lookup yields CDR1 MNHEY and CDR2 SMNVEV (reference sequence). V lost 6 bases and J lost 1, with 15 bases in between. CDR3 length: 15 residues. The CDR3 sequence: CASRTGAGLQETQYF. CDR3 bases: TGTGCCAGCAGAACGGGGGCGGGGCTCCAAGAGACCCAGTACTTC.

V usage is TRBV5-1 and J usage is TRBJ2-7, with 7 positions matching TRBD1. CDR3 size: 14 residues. V was clipped by 4 bases and J by 6 bases; unmatched bases: 10. Germline V gives CDR1 SGHRS, CDR2 YFSETQ. DNA for the CDR3: TGCGCCAGCAGCCCGGGGACAGTCTTCTCCGAGCAGTACTTC. Translation: CASSPGTVFSEQYF.

This clone was picked up one time. The CDR3 protein is CASSLTPTVTYNEQFF. CDR3 nucleotides: TGTGCCAGCAGCTTAACACCGACAGTGACCTACAATGAGCAGTTCTTC. The chain joins TRBV7-3 to TRBJ2-1, with a possible D match to TRBD1 (5 bases). Germline CDR1 reads SGHTA; CDR2 reads FQGTGA. The V end was cut by 0 bases, the J end by 2 bases, with 11 bases between. The CDR3 runs to 16 residues.

This clone occurred once. This rearrangement joins TRBV2 to TRBJ2-5; D possibly corresponds to TRBD1 (5 bases). This CDR3 contains 13 residues. The V gene lost 8 bases and the J gene lost 2 bases, with 12 bases spanning the gap. Germline V lookup: CDR1 SNHLY, CDR2 FYNNEI. CDR3 loop: CASGAAGQETQYF. CDR3 sequence (DNA): TGTGCCAGCGGGGCGGCAGGGCAAGAGACCCAGTACTTC.

The chain carries TRBV7-3 and TRBJ2-1, with 10 bases identical to TRBD2. CDR1 is SGHTA, CDR2 FQGTGA, per germline. The CDR3 loop spans 16 amino acids. J lost 9 bases, V lost 1 base, and 9 bases had no gene match. CDR3 in amino acids: CASSLKASGSSGEQFF. CDR3 sequence (DNA): TGTGCCAGCAGCTTAAAGGCTAGCGGGAGCTCAGGTGAGCAGTTCTTC.

This clone has only a few counts. The chain couples TRBV5-1 to TRBJ2-3; 8 nucleotides match TRBD2. V gave up 4 bases and J gave up 1 base; unmatched junction bases: 8. Per germline, CDR1 SGHRS and CDR2 YFSETQ. The CDR3 loop spans 16 amino acids. In nucleotides, the CDR3 is TGCGCCAGCAGCACAGGACTAGCCGCGGGCACAGATACGCAGTATTTT. This translates into CASSTGLAAGTDTQYF.

This chain uses TRBV5-1 with TRBJ2-1, with 11 bases lining up with TRBD2. V lost 4 bases and J lost 6; bases outside the gene matches: 6. The length of the CDR3 is 15 residues. The germline V gene encodes CDR1 SGHRS and CDR2 YFSETQ. The CDR3 protein is CASSPLAGGGNEQFF. CDR3 sequence (DNA): TGCGCCAGCAGCCCGTTAGCGGGAGGGGGCAATGAGCAGTTCTTC.

CDR3 region: CAWGGQGKNIQYF. The CDR3, as DNA: TGTGCCTGGGGCGGACAGGGTAAAAACATTCAGTACTTC. The V and J genes are TRBV30 and TRBJ2-4; 8 bases fit TRBD1. CDR1 and CDR2 from the germline V gene are GTSNPN and SVGIG (reference sequence). Trimming cost V 5 bases and J 4 bases; bases outside gene matches: 4. The length of the CDR3 is 13 residues.

This clone was picked up a small number of times. V is TRBV18 and J is TRBJ1-5; no firm D call. CDR3 length: 13 amino acids. Germline CDR1 KGHSH, CDR2 LQKENI. V was clipped by 2 bases and J by 1 base, with 3 bases between them. The CDR3 reads CASSPESNQPQHF. CDR3 bases: TGTGCCAGCTCACCAGAAAGCAATCAGCCCCAGCATTTT. Using reference TRBV18 and TRBJ1-5 for the parts outside the CDR3, the full variable domain is NAGVMQNPRHLVRRRGQEARLRCSPMKGHSHVYWYRQLPEEGLKFMVYLQKENIIDESGMPKERFSAEFPKEGPSILRIQQVVRGDSAAYFCASSPESNQPQHFGDGTRLSIL.

The chain links TRBV28 to TRBJ2-2, with TRBD2 matching over 7 bases. V lost 8 bases and J lost 4; bases outside the gene matches: 7. Germline V gives CDR1 MDHEN, CDR2 SYDVKM. The CDR3 is 14 residues long. The CDR3 here is CASLTSHPTGELFF. The CDR3 DNA reads TGTGCCAGCCTGACTAGCCACCCCACCGGGGAGCTGTTTTTT. Combining the CDR3 with reference TRBV28 and TRBJ2-2 gives the whole variable domain DVKVTQSSRYLVKRTGEKVFLECVQDMDHENMFWYRQDPGLGLRLIYFSYDVKMKEKGDIPEGYSVSREKKERFSLILESASTNQTSMYLCASLTSHPTGELFFGEGSRLTVL.

The rearrangement links TRBV28 to TRBJ1-2; a possible D gene is TRBD1 (6 bases). There are 16 residues in the CDR3. Trimming pared 7 bases from V and 1 base from J, leaving 19 bases between. Per the germline V gene, CDR1 is MDHEN and CDR2 is SYDVKM. DNA of the CDR3: TGTGCCAGCACCATTCCCGCTCACAGGGATAACTATGGCTACACCTTC. This gives the protein CASTIPAHRDNYGYTF.

The chain joins TRBV5-1 to TRBJ1-3, with 11 bases aligning to TRBD1. This CDR3 is built from 17 residues. Germline V CDR1 and CDR2: SGHRS, YFSETQ. Trimming cost V 4 bases and J 0 bases; bases outside gene matches: 6. The CDR3 region has the DNA TGCGCCAGCAGCCCCGGACAGGGGGCCAGCTCTGGAAACACCATATATTTT. This codes for CASSPGQGASSGNTIYF.

V and J are TRBV11-2 and TRBJ2-6; possibly TRBD1 for D (6 bases). The V gene's germline CDR1 is SGHAT and CDR2 FQNNGV. The length of the CDR3 is 19 residues. Trimming cost V 6 bases and J 2 bases, with 23 bases left between them. CDR3 nucleotides: TGTGCCAGCAGTTCCTTAGGTGTCAGGGGCATGACTGGGGCCAACGTCCTGACTTTC. Translating it yields CASSSLGVRGMTGANVLTF.

The CDR3 sequence: CASSLGALAGGPYF. The CDR3 DNA is TGTGCCAGCAGCTTAGGGGCCCTAGCGGGAGGCCCGTACTTC. V gene TRBV7-9 combines with J gene TRBJ2-7, with 11 nucleotides matching TRBD2. CDR1 and CDR2 (germline): SEHNR, FQNEAQ (reference sequence). The length of the CDR3 is 14 residues. J lost 12 bases, V lost 1 base, and 8 bases had no gene match.